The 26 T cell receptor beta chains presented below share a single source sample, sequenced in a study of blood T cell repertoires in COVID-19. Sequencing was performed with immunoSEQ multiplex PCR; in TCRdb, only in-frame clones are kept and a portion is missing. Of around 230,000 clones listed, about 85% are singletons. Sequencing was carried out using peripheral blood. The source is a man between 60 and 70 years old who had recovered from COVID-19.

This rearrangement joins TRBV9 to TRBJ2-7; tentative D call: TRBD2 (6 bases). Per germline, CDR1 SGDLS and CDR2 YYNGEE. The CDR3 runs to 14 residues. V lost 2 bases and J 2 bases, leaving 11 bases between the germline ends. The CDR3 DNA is TGTGCCAGCAGCGTTACTAGCTCCCCCTACGAGCAGTACTTC. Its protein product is CASSVTSSPYEQYF.

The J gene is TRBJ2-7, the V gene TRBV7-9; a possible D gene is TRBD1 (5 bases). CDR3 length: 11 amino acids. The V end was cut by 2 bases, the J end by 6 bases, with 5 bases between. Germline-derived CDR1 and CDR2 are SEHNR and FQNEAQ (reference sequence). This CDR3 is CASSLRGEQYV. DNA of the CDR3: TGTGCCAGCAGCTTAAGGGGCGAGCAGTACGTC.

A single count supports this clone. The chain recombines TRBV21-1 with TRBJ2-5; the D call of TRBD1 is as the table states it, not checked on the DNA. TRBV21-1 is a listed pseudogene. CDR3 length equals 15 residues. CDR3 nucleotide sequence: TGTGCCAGCAGCCCCCGGACAGAATACCAAGAGACCCAGTACTTC. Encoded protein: CASSPRTEYQETQYF.

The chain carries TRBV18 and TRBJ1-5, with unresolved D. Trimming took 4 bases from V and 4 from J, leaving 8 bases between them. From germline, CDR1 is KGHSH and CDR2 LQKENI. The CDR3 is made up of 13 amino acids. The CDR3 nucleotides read TGTGCCAGCTCACTTCAGATAAATCAGCCCCAGCATTTT. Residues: CASSLQINQPQHF.

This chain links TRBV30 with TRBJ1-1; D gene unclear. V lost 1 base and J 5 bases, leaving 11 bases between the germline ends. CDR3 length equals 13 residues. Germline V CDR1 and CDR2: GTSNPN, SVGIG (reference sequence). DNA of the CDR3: TGTGCCTGGAGTGCTTTCTCGACAACTGAAGCTTTCTTT. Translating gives CAWSAFSTTEAFF.

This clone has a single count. The CDR3 DNA is TGTGCCAGCAGTAGGACCCTCCCGGGGTCACCCCTCCACTTT. It yields the protein CASSRTLPGSPLHF. V usage is TRBV6-5 and J usage is TRBJ1-6; D is uncertain. Trimming left V 5 bases short and J 10 bases short, with 15 bases between. The CDR3 has 14 residues. The V gene's germline CDR1 is MNHEY and CDR2 SVGAGI.

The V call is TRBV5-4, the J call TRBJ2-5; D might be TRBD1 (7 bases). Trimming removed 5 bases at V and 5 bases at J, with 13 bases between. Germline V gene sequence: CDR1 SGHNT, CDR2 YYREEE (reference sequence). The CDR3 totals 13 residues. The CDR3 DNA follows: TGTGCCAGCAGGCAGGGGGAGGTGGAGACCCAGTACTTC. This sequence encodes CASRQGEVETQYF.

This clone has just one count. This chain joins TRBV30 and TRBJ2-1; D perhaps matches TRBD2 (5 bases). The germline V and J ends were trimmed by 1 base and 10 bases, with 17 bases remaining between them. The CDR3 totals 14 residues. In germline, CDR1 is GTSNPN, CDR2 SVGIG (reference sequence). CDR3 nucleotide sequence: TGTGCCTGGAGTGACCGGTCCGGGGTCCGCGAGCAGTTCTTC. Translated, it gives CAWSDRSGVREQFF.

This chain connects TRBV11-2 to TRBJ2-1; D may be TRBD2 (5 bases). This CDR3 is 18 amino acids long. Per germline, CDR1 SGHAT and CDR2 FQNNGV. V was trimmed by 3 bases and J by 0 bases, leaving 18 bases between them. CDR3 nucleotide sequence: TGTGCCAGCAGCTTTTCCCTCCGCGGACTGAGCTCCTACAATGAGCAGTTCTTC. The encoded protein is CASSFSLRGLSSYNEQFF. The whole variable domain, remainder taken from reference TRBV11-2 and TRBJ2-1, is EAGVAQSPRYKIIEKRQSVAFWCNPISGHATLYWYQQILGQGPKLLIQFQNNGVVDDSQLPKDRFSAERLKGVDSTLKIQPAKLEDSAVYLCASSFSLRGLSSYNEQFFGPGTRLTVL.

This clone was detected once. CDR3: CASSPSGTPLEGYTF. The CDR3 DNA follows: TGTGCCAGCTCACCATCCGGGACACCCCTTGAGGGCTACACCTTC. The chain has TRBV18 and TRBJ1-2; TRBD1 might be the D (6 bases). V dropped 2 bases and J dropped 8 bases, with 18 bases sitting between them. The length of the CDR3 is 15 residues. The V gene's germline CDR1 is KGHSH and CDR2 LQKENI.

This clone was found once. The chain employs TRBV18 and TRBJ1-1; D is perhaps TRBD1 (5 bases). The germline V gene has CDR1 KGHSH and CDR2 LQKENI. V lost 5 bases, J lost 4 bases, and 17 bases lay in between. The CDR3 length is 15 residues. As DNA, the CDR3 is TGTGCCAGCTCATGGCAGGGCCAAGCGGGCACTGAAGCTTTCTTT. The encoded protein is CASSWQGQAGTEAFF.

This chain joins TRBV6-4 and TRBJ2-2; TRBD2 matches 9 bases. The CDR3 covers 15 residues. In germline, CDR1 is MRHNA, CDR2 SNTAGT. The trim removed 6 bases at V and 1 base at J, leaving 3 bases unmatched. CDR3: CASSVAGVNTGELFF. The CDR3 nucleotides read TGTGCCAGCAGCGTAGCGGGGGTGAACACCGGGGAGCTGTTTTTT.

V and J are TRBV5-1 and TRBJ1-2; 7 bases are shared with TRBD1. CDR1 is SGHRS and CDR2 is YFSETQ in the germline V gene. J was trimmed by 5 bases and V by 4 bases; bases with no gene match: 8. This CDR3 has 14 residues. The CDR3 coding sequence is TGCGCCAGCAGCAGACAAACAGGGGAGTATGGCTACACCTTC. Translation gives CASSRQTGEYGYTF.

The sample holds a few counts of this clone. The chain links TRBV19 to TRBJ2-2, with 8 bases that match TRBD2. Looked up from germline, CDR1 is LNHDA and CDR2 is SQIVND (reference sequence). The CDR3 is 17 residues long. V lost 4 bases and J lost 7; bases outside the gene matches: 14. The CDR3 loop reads CASSTQPGLVFNGELFF. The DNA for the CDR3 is TGTGCCAGTAGTACCCAACCGGGACTAGTATTTAACGGGGAGCTGTTTTTT.

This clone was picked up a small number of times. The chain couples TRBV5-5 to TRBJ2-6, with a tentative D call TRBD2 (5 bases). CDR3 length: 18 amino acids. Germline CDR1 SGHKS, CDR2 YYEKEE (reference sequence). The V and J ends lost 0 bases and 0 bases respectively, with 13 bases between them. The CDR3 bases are TGTGCCAGCAGCTTGGTGCGGAAGGGAGTCTCTGGGGCCAACGTCCTGACTTTC. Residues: CASSLVRKGVSGANVLTF.

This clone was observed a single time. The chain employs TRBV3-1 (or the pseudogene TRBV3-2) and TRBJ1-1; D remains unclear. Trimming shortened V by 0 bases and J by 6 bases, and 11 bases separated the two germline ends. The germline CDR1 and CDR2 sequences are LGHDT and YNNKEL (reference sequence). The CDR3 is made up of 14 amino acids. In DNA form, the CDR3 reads TGTGCCAGCAGCCAAGACGAAAGAGGGCCTGAAGCTTTCTTT. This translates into CASSQDERGPEAFF.

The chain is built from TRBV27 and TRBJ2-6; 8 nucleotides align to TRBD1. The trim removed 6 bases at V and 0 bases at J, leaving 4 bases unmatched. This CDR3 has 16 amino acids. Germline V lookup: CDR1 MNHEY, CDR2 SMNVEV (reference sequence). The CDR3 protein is CASSYTGGSGANVLTF. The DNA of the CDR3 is TGTGCCAGCAGCTACACAGGGGGCTCTGGGGCCAACGTCCTGACTTTC. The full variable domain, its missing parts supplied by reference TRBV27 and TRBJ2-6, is EAQVTQNPRYLITVTGKKLTVTCSQNMNHEYMSWYRQDPGLGLRQIYYSMNVEVTDKGDVPEGYKVSRKEKRNFPLILESPSPNQTSLYFCASSYTGGSGANVLTFGAGSRLTVL.

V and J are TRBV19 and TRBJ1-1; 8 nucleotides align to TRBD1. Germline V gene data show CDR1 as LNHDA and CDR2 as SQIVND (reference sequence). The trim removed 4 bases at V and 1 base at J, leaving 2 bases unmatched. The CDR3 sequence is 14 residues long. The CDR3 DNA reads TGTGCCAGTAGTAGGGACAGGACGAACACTGAAGCTTTCTTT. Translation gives CASSRDRTNTEAFF.

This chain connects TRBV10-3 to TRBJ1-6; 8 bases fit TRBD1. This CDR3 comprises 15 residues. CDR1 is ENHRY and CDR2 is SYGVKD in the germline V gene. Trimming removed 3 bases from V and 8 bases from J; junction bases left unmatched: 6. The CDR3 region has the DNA TGTGCCATCAGTGACCCTGGGACAGGTTATTCACCCCTCCACTTT. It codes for CAISDPGTGYSPLHF.

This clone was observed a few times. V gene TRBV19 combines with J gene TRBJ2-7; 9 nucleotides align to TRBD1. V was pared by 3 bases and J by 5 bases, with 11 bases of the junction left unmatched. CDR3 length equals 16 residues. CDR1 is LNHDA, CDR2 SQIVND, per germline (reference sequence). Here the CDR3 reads CASSILGTGSIDEQYF. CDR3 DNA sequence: TGTGCCAGTAGTATTTTGGGGACAGGGAGTATCGACGAGCAGTACTTC.

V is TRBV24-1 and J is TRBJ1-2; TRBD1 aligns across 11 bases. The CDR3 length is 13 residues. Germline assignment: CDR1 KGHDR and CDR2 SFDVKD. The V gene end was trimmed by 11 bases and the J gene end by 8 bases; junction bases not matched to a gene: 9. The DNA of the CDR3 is TGTGCCATCCAGGACAGGGGGCCGCGGGGCTACACCTTC. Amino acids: CAIQDRGPRGYTF.

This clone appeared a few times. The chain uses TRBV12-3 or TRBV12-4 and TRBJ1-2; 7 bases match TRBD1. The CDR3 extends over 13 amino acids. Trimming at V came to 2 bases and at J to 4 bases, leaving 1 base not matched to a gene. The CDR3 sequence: CASSLNRGYGYTF. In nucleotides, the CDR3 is TGTGCCAGCAGTTTAAACAGGGGCTATGGCTACACCTTC.

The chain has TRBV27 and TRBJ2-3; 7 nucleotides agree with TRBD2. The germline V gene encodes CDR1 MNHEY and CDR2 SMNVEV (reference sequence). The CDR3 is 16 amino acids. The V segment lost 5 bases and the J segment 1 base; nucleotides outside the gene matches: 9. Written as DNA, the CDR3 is TGTGCCAGCAGTAAAGAGGGAAGCGGGGGCACAGATACGCAGTATTTT. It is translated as CASSKEGSGGTDTQYF.

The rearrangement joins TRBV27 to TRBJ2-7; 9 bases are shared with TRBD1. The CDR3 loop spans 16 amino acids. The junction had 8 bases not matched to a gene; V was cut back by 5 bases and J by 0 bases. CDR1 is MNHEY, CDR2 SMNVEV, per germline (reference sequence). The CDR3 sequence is CASSPRTGEASYEQYF. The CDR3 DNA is TGTGCCAGCAGTCCCAGGACAGGGGAGGCCTCCTACGAGCAGTACTTC.

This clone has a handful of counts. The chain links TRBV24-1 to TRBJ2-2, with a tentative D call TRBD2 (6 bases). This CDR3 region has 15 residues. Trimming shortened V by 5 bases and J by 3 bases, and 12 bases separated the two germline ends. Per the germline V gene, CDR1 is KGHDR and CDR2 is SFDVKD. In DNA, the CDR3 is TGTGCCACCAGTGGCGGGGCTGGGGACACCGGGGAGCTGTTTTTT. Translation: CATSGGAGDTGELFF.

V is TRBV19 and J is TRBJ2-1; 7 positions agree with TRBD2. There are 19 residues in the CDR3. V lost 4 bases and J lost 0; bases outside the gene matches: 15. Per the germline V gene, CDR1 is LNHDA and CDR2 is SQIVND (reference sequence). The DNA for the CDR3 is TGTGCCAGTAGTAGAGTCCCCTCAGGGTGGACTAGCTCCTACAATGAGCAGTTCTTC. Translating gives CASSRVPSGWTSSYNEQFF.